This record looks at one T cell receptor beta chain sequence and its context. V shed 1 base and J shed 3 bases, with 15 bases lying between them. Per the germline V gene, CDR1 is LGHDT and CDR2 is YNNKEL (reference sequence). The CDR3 length is 16 residues. This sample is part of a study of blood T cell repertoires in COVID-19. Study context: From the United States, Italy and Spain came samples of acute and convalescent COVID-19. PBMCs, B-cell-depleted T cells, or T cells were the source of the cDNA or gDNA that made up the material.

Original data processing: Quantification of nucleated cells was approximated via reference gene primer amplification. This table comes from immunoSEQ multiplex PCR, and its TCRdb copy is limited to in-frame clones, with some not included. V and J calls and clone size are copied from that table; D and trimming were computed from the DNA. The sample shows about 140,000 clones, about 86% of them seen only once. Sequenced material: peripheral blood. V is TRBV3-1 (or the pseudogene TRBV3-2) and J is TRBJ2-5, with D tentatively TRBD1 (6 bases). This clonotype was sampled from a woman aged 60-75 years with acute or convalescent COVID-19. CDR3 sequence (DNA): TGTGCCAGCAGCCAAGCTTCCCGGGACACCAAAGAGACCCAGTACTTC. Translated, it gives CASSQASRDTKETQYF.